This entry concerns a single T cell receptor (beta chain). Its antigen is undetermined. Trimming took 6 bases from V and 2 from J; bases not matched to a gene: 6. The CDR3 is 15 amino acids. Per the germline V gene, CDR1 is MNHNY and CDR2 is SVGAGI (reference sequence). CD4+CD25+CD127- Tregs, CD4+CD25- non-Tregs, CD4 and CD8 cells were sorted. This record belongs to a study of Tregs in tolerant kidney transplant recipients. For the study at large: Recipients received nonmyeloablative bone marrow transplants from related graft donors, with transient mixed chimerism. Study conclusions and caveats: The most relevant donor-specific Treg TCRbeta repertoire apparently came from expansion with activated donor B cells. Few patients were studied, so findings need validation in larger groups.

Here immunoSEQ multiplex PCR was the method, and the copy in TCRdb shows in-frame clones only, minus some. The sample shows about 77,000 clones, 95% to 98% of them seen only once. The specimen comprised CD4+ T cells from blood, sampled before the transplant. The receptor's source is a human donor who received a combined kidney and bone marrow transplant. The chain carries TRBV6-6 and TRBJ2-3, with TRBD2 identical over 9 bases. The CDR3 nucleotides read TGTGCCAGCAGGCGACTAGCGGACAACACAGATACGCAGTATTTT. This gives the protein CASRRLADNTDTQYF.